The TCR beta chain under discussion was sequenced for a study of chemoradiotherapy in HPV16-positive cancers. Study summary: Candidate HPV-specific clones and shared TCR motifs came from two HPV16-positive patients.

The count of this clone is one. Its cognate antigen is unknown. The repertoire was sequenced with immunoSEQ multiplex PCR; TCRdb's copy has only in-frame clones and lacks some. The profile shows about 20,000 clones, over 60% of them singletons. Study-level points and caveats: For HPV16-positive patients, expanding HPV-responsive T cells associated with longer recurrence-free survival. Candidate HPV-specific clones and E7-related TCR motifs grew in tumor during treatment.

V was pared by 4 bases and J by 2 bases, with 1 base of the junction left unmatched. Germline V lookup: CDR1 SGHTA, CDR2 FQGTGA. CDR3 length: 16 amino acids. This receptor was taken from a human donor with HPV-associated anogenital cancer. Sampling was conducted from a patient who underwent chemoradiotherapy. The chain uses TRBV7-3 and TRBJ2-1; 14 bases match TRBD2. The CDR3 coding sequence is TGTGCCAGCAGCTCGACTAGCGGGAGGGCCTACAATGAGCAGTTCTTC. It translates to CASSSTSGRAYNEQFF.